These 27 T cell receptor beta chains came from one sample sequenced in a study of cytomegalovirus exposure and HLA in healthy donors. Both 60 Vbeta primers and 13 Jbeta primers went into the PCR. Some clones are missing from TCRdb's copy, which holds only in-frame ones; the method was immunoSEQ multiplex PCR. Of around 130,000 clones in the sample, 80% were seen once. Material: PBMCs. These receptors were collected from a male donor in good health and CMV-seronegative.

The chain uses TRBV27 and TRBJ2-7; D remains ambiguous. Germline V CDR1 and CDR2: MNHEY, SMNVEV (reference sequence). The CDR3 contains 15 residues. V was shortened by 2 bases and J by 5 bases, with 16 bases between the two germline ends. CDR3 sequence: CASSLRARYDHEQYF. In DNA, the CDR3 is TGTGCCAGCAGTTTAAGAGCCAGGTACGACCACGAGCAGTACTTC.

The chain combines TRBV7-2 with TRBJ1-5; TRBD1 is a possible D gene (6 bases). The CDR3 runs to 15 residues. The V gene's germline CDR1 is SGHTA and CDR2 FQGNSA. V shed 5 bases and J shed 2 bases, with 13 bases lying between them. The CDR3 nucleotides read TGTGCCAGCAGCGCCCAGGGGTCGGGCAATCAGCCCCAGCATTTT. Translating gives CASSAQGSGNQPQHF. Complete variable domain (other parts from reference TRBV7-2 and TRBJ1-5): GAGVSQSPSNKVTEKGKDVELRCDPISGHTALYWYRQSLGQGLEFLIYFQGNSAPDKSGLPSDRFSAERTGGSVSTLTIQRTQQEDSAVYLCASSAQGSGNQPQHFGDGTRLSIL.

The chain carries TRBV21-1 and TRBJ2-4; the listed D gene, TRBD1, was not tested against the DNA. TRBV21-1 is recorded as a pseudogene. CDR3 length: 15 amino acids. This CDR3 is CASSPRTKAKNIQYF. In DNA form, the CDR3 reads TGTGCCAGCAGCCCCCGGACAAAAGCCAAAAACATTCAGTACTTC.

The chain links TRBV6-5 to TRBJ2-7; 12 nucleotides match TRBD1. The V and J ends lost 6 bases and 5 bases, in that order; junction bases with no gene match: 8. CDR1 MNHEY and CDR2 SVGAGI come from the germline V gene. The CDR3 has 15 amino acids. CDR3 coding DNA: TGTGCCAGCAGCCGGACCGGGACAGGGGGCCACGAGCAGTACTTC. Amino acid sequence: CASSRTGTGGHEQYF.

This clone appeared a single time. Germline and junction disagree at one end, which may indicate a read error. The V and J genes are TRBV7-9 and TRBJ2-5, with D possibly matching TRBD2 (6 bases). The CDR3 covers 14 residues. Germline lookup yields CDR1 SEHNR and CDR2 FQNEAQ (reference sequence). The CDR3 DNA is TGTTCCAGCAGCTTAGTTGGGGCGGGGGAGACCCAGTACTTC. Translated: CSSSLVGAGETQYF.

V is TRBV4-1 and J is TRBJ1-4, with D possibly being TRBD1 (6 bases). This CDR3 has 16 amino acids. The germline gives CDR1 MGHRA, CDR2 YSYEKL. Trimming pared 0 bases from V and 10 bases from J, leaving 18 bases between. CDR3 DNA: TGCGCCAGCAGCCAAGAAACCAGGGGACCGGCCGGAAAACTGTTTTTT. It specifies CASSQETRGPAGKLFF.

The sample holds one count of this clone. The CDR3 sequence: CASSLFGVGTEAFF. The CDR3 bases are TGTGCCAGCAGCTTATTCGGGGTGGGCACTGAAGCTTTCTTT. The chain links TRBV13 to TRBJ1-1; D remains unclear. CDR1 is PRHDT and CDR2 is FYEKMQ in the germline V gene (reference sequence). V lost 2 bases and J lost 4, with 11 bases in between. The CDR3 is 14 amino acids.

The gene calls are TRBV11-2 and TRBJ2-7; maybe TRBD2 (5 bases). Deletions cut 0 bases from V and 7 bases from J, with 16 bases between. The CDR3 sequence is 15 residues long. Germline V gives CDR1 SGHAT, CDR2 FQNNGV. The CDR3 spells CASSLDRDRWYEQYF. CDR3 sequence (DNA): TGTGCCAGCAGCTTAGATCGGGATAGGTGGTATGAGCAGTACTTC.

In this sample, this clone turned up a few times. This rearrangement joins TRBV6-5 to TRBJ1-1; maybe TRBD1 (6 bases). Germline V gene lookup returns CDR1 MNHEY and CDR2 SVGAGI. Deletions cut 0 bases from V and 0 bases from J, with 11 bases between. CDR3 length: 16 amino acids. The CDR3 DNA follows: TGTGCCAGCAGTTACTCGAGACAGGCCATGAACACTGAAGCTTTCTTT. It translates to CASSYSRQAMNTEAFF.

The chain combines TRBV7-2 with TRBJ2-3; 9 nucleotides match TRBD2. This CDR3 has 16 residues. Trimming took 5 bases from V and 6 from J; bases not matched to a gene: 12. Per germline, CDR1 SGHTA and CDR2 FQGNSA. The CDR3 sequence is CASSPGRGRGQDTQYF. The CDR3 DNA reads TGTGCCAGCAGCCCCGGGCGCGGGAGGGGTCAGGATACGCAGTATTTT.

The genes are TRBV2 and TRBJ1-1; the D gene is possibly TRBD1 (6 bases). This CDR3 has 14 amino acids. Germline V gives CDR1 SNHLY, CDR2 FYNNEI. Trimming left V 1 base short and J 12 bases short, with 18 bases between. CDR3 residues: CASSEVVVSGETFF. CDR3 nucleotide sequence: TGTGCCAGCAGTGAAGTGGTTGTGTCAGGGGAGACTTTCTTT.

DNA for the CDR3: TGTGCCTGCGACAGCTCCTCTGGGGCCAACGTCCTGACTTTC. Translated, it gives CACDSSSGANVLTF. This chain links TRBV30 with TRBJ2-6; tentatively, D is TRBD1 (5 bases). Germline CDR1 and CDR2: GTSNPN and SVGIG (reference sequence). Trimming pared 6 bases from V and 0 bases from J, leaving 9 bases between. The CDR3 totals 14 residues.

The CDR3 coding sequence is TGTGCCAGCAGTTACTCGAGGGCTAGCGGGGGTTACGAGCAGTACTTC. This gives the protein CASSYSRASGGYEQYF. J is TRBJ2-7 and V is TRBV6-5, with 10 bases identical to TRBD2. Losses at the gene ends were 0 bases for V and 4 bases for J; bases not matched to a gene: 6. Germline CDR1 MNHEY, CDR2 SVGAGI. The CDR3 contains 16 residues.

The gene calls are TRBV2 and TRBJ2-7; D gene unclear. Germline CDR1 is SNHLY and CDR2 is FYNNEI. V lost 6 bases, J lost 4 bases, and 10 bases lay in between. The CDR3 runs 12 residues. CDR3 amino acids: CASSRRIYEQYF. CDR3 DNA: TGTGCCAGCAGCCGGAGAATTTACGAGCAGTACTTC.

The chain links TRBV5-8 to TRBJ1-2, with TRBD1 matching 7 bases. The J segment lost 4 bases and the V segment lost 2 bases, leaving 8 bases of the junction unmatched. This CDR3 has 15 residues. The germline V gene encodes CDR1 SGHTS and CDR2 YDEGEE. The CDR3 DNA follows: TGTGCCAGCAGCTTACAAGACAGGGCATCCTATGGCTACACCTTC. It yields the protein CASSLQDRASYGYTF.

The CDR3 is CASSLDYTDTQYF. The CDR3 nucleotides are TGTGCCAGCAGCCTGGACTACACAGATACGCAGTATTTT. The rearrangement joins TRBV7-2 to TRBJ2-3, with D tentatively TRBD2 (6 bases). V was cut by 5 bases and J by 2 bases, with 8 bases left in between. Looked up from germline, CDR1 is SGHTA and CDR2 is FQGNSA. This CDR3 contains 13 residues.

The V and J genes are TRBV7-3 and TRBJ1-2, with 10 nucleotides matching TRBD1. Per the germline V gene, CDR1 is SGHTA and CDR2 is FQGTGA. V lost 5 bases, J lost 5 bases, and 11 bases stayed unmatched. CDR3 length equals 16 residues. The CDR3 DNA reads as TGTGCCAGCAGCCCGGACAGGGGGGCGTCCGTTTATGGCTACACCTTC. It encodes CASSPDRGASVYGYTF.

This sequence joins TRBV4-3 and TRBJ2-7, with 10 nucleotides matching TRBD1. The V gene's germline CDR1 is LGHNA and CDR2 YSLEER. This CDR3 contains 16 residues. V trimming: 0 bases; J trimming: 3 bases; junction bases outside the gene matches: 5. The CDR3 sequence: CASSQDHRDRGYEQYF. The CDR3 DNA is TGCGCCAGCAGCCAAGATCACCGGGACAGGGGCTACGAGCAGTACTTC.

This chain links TRBV27 with TRBJ2-1, with 10 nucleotides matching TRBD1. Per the germline V gene, CDR1 is MNHEY and CDR2 is SMNVEV (reference sequence). The junction had 5 bases not matched to a gene; V was cut back by 2 bases and J by 4 bases. This CDR3 has 16 residues. The CDR3 bases are TGTGCCAGCAGTTTAGGGACAGGGGTTAGATACAATGAGCAGTTCTTC. Residues: CASSLGTGVRYNEQFF.

This clone has only one observation. The chain links TRBV10-3 to TRBJ2-7, with 7 bases aligning to TRBD2. This CDR3 is built from 14 residues. Germline V gives CDR1 ENHRY, CDR2 SYGVKD. Germline trimming cut 2 bases from V and 2 bases from J; bases unmatched to any gene: 3. The CDR3 protein is CAISELGGTYEQYF. CDR3 DNA sequence: TGTGCCATCAGTGAGCTGGGGGGGACCTACGAGCAGTACTTC.

The chain couples TRBV4-3 to TRBJ1-5; tentative D call: TRBD1 (5 bases). Germline assignment: CDR1 LGHNA and CDR2 YSLEER. This CDR3 contains 16 residues. The germline V and J ends were trimmed by 0 bases and 3 bases, with 12 bases remaining between them. The CDR3 here is CASSQELTQVNQPQHF. CDR3 in DNA: TGCGCCAGCAGCCAAGAACTCACACAGGTCAATCAGCCCCAGCATTTT.

This sequence joins TRBV19 and TRBJ1-1, with 8 bases aligning to TRBD1. Germline CDR1 is LNHDA and CDR2 is SQIVND (reference sequence). CDR3 length: 15 amino acids. V lost 3 bases to trimming and J lost 1 base; unmatched junction nucleotides: 4. The chain's CDR3 is CASSMTGAPNTEAFF. Written as DNA, the CDR3 is TGTGCCAGTAGTATGACAGGGGCGCCGAACACTGAAGCTTTCTTT.

The V and J genes are TRBV4-2 and TRBJ2-6; the match to TRBD2 covers 8 bases. V lost 4 bases and J lost 3; bases outside the gene matches: 5. The CDR3 is 16 amino acids. Germline CDR1 reads LGHNA; CDR2 reads YNFKEQ. The CDR3 DNA reads as TGTGCCAGCAGCCCCGGGGGGGGCGATGGGGCCAACGTCCTGACTTTC. Its protein product is CASSPGGGDGANVLTF.

The chain couples TRBV6-5 to TRBJ2-7; TRBD1 matches at 7 bases. The CDR3 runs 13 residues. Per germline, CDR1 MNHEY and CDR2 SVGAGI. J was trimmed by 4 bases and V by 5 bases; bases with no gene match: 5. CDR3 sequence reads: CASSATGPYEQYF. For the CDR3, the DNA is TGTGCCAGCAGTGCGACAGGGCCTTACGAGCAGTACTTC.

The chain links TRBV11-2 to TRBJ2-5; D is possibly TRBD2 (6 bases). CDR1 and CDR2 from the germline V gene are SGHAT and FQNNGV. V was clipped by 6 bases and J by 10 bases, with 24 bases between them. The CDR3 consists of 15 residues. CDR3 residues: CASSYTTGTAIIQYF. Here the CDR3 DNA reads TGTGCCAGCAGTTACACAACCGGGACTGCCATTATCCAGTACTTC.

This chain joins TRBV30 and TRBJ1-2; D is perhaps TRBD1 (5 bases). Trimming left V 4 bases short and J 8 bases short, with 14 bases between. The CDR3 has 12 residues. Looked up from germline, CDR1 is GTSNPN and CDR2 is SVGIG (reference sequence). Here the CDR3 reads CAWTRVSGGYTF. The DNA of the CDR3 is TGTGCCTGGACCAGGGTCAGTGGGGGCTACACCTTC.

Points on this clone: One end of the junction does not line up with germline, which may come from a read error. The gene calls are TRBV7-9 and TRBJ2-2, with 9 bases fitting TRBD1. The V gene's germline CDR1 is SEHNR and CDR2 FQNEAQ (reference sequence). This CDR3 has 14 residues. This CDR3 reads CANSGDRETGELFF. CDR3 DNA: TGTGCCAACAGCGGGGACAGGGAGACCGGGGAGCTGTTTTTT.